Shown below are 31 T cell receptor beta chains from a single sample sequenced in a study of molecular identifiers for immune sequencing clone quantification. One entry per CDR3 protein results from TCRdb running MiXCR on the PCR reads. The table shows about 330,000 distinct CDR3 sequences, with under 25% occurring only once. Sequencing input: naive CD8+ T cells from blood, with Jurkat cell RNA spiked in. Described subset: FACS-sorted CD8+CD4-CCR7+CD45RA+ naive T cells. The source of these receptors is a human donor in good health. Some libraries in this study had Jurkat cell RNA spiked in.

In its sample, this clonotype was seen many times. This chain joins TRBV5-6 and TRBJ2-7; D uncertain. The V gene lost 1 base and the J gene lost 3 bases, with 8 bases spanning the gap. The CDR3 is 13 amino acids. CDR1 and CDR2 from the germline V gene are SGHDT and YYEEEE. Here the CDR3 DNA reads TGTGCCAGCAGCTTGCGTGCCGACTACGAGCAGTACTTC. The encoded protein is CASSLRADYEQYF.

With regard to this clonotype: One base away lies a much larger clone, so this may be a sequencing read error. The gene calls are TRBV7-2 and TRBJ2-3, with D hard to call. Germline CDR1 and CDR2: SGHTA and FQGNSA. The CDR3 spans 16 residues. DNA of the CDR3: TGTGCCAGCAGCCCCAGCCCCTTCGTAAGCACAGTTACGCAGTATTTT. It codes for CASSPSPFVSTVTQYF.

The rearrangement joins TRBV6-2 or TRBV6-3 to TRBJ2-3; D might be TRBD1 (6 bases). The CDR3 is 16 residues long. V gave up 6 bases and J gave up 5 bases, with 21 bases separating them. Germline CDR1 MNHEY, CDR2 SVGEGT. The CDR3 nucleotides read TGTGCCAGCAGCCATCCCAACAGGGTTGGTGGAGATACGCAGTATTTT. It is translated as CASSHPNRVGGDTQYF.

A word on this clonotype: A much larger clone sits a single nucleotide away, making a read error possible. The chain is built from TRBV29-1 and TRBJ2-2; tentative D call: TRBD2 (6 bases). This CDR3 is built from 12 residues. The germline gives CDR1 SQVTM, CDR2 ANQGSEA. The CDR3 here is CSIPSGGGEQFF. CDR3 bases: TGCAGCATCCCATCGGGCGGCGGGGAGCAGTTTTTT.

This clonotype was recorded a few times. One end of the junction varies from germline; a read error may be responsible. The chain has TRBV29-1 and TRBJ2-2, with D possibly TRBD2 on 6 matching bases. Per the germline V gene, CDR1 is SQVTM and CDR2 is ANQGSEA. There are 10 residues in the CDR3. CDR3 coding DNA: TGCAGCGTTGCTGACGGGGGGCTGTTTTTT. Translated, it gives CSVADGGLFF.

Turning to this clonotype: This may stem from a read error, because a much larger clone lies one nucleotide away. V gene TRBV7-8 combines with J gene TRBJ2-3, with 11 nucleotides matching TRBD2. From germline, CDR1 is SGHVS and CDR2 FQNEAQ. Trimming at V came to 2 bases and at J to 1 base, leaving 5 bases not matched to a gene. The CDR3 spans 17 residues. For the CDR3, the DNA is TGTGCCAGCAGCTTATTGACTAGCGGGGCGCGCACAGATACGCAGTATTTT. Encoded protein: CASSLLTSGARTDTQYF.

V is TRBV18 and J is TRBJ1-3; D ambiguous. Germline V gene sequence: CDR1 KGHSH, CDR2 LQKENI. Trimming removed 8 bases at V and 2 bases at J, with 13 bases between. This CDR3 contains 14 residues. CDR3 DNA sequence: TGTGCCAGCACAACCAGCGGCCCTGGAAACACCATATATTTT. It specifies CASTTSGPGNTIYF. Variable domain in full (rest from reference TRBV18 and TRBJ1-3): NAGVMQNPRHLVRRRGQEARLRCSPMKGHSHVYWYRQLPEEGLKFMVYLQKENIIDESGMPKERFSAEFPKEGPSILRIQQVVRGDSAAYFCASTTSGPGNTIYFGEGSWLTVV.

Of note for this clonotype: A much larger clone differs by one base, so this may be a read error. The chain carries TRBV27 and TRBJ1-1, with no clear D. Germline V gives CDR1 MNHEY, CDR2 SMNVEV (reference sequence). The CDR3 consists of 13 residues. Trimming removed 5 bases from V and 10 bases from J, with 17 bases in between. The CDR3 DNA follows: TGTGCCAGCAGTGCCCAGAGTTCGTCCGTAGCTTTCTTT. It specifies CASSAQSSSVAFF.

This clonotype was recorded at least ten times. V is TRBV7-9 and J is TRBJ2-2; maybe TRBD2 (5 bases). V lost 3 bases and J lost 10, with 6 bases in between. CDR3 length equals 11 residues. Germline V CDR1 and CDR2: SEHNR, FQNEAQ (reference sequence). The CDR3 region has the DNA TGTGCCAGCAGCTTTCGGGAGGAGCTGTTTTTT. As protein: CASSFREELFF.

The J gene is TRBJ2-3, the V gene TRBV19; 7 nucleotides agree with TRBD2. Trimming took 7 bases from V and 6 from J; bases not matched to a gene: 7. The CDR3 runs 13 residues. Germline loops: CDR1 LNHDA, CDR2 SQIVND (reference sequence). The CDR3 loop reads CASTPGTTDTQYF. The DNA of the CDR3 is TGTGCCAGTACCCCGGGGACTACCGATACGCAGTATTTT. Combining the CDR3 with reference TRBV19 and TRBJ2-3 gives the whole variable domain DGGITQSPKYLFRKEGQNVTLSCEQNLNHDAMYWYRQDPGQGLRLIYYSQIVNDFQKGDIAEGYSVSREKKESFPLTVTSAQKNPTAFYLCASTPGTTDTQYFGPGTRLTVL.

This clonotype came up many times. This chain joins TRBV15 and TRBJ2-5; 10 nucleotides match TRBD1. Germline V lookup: CDR1 LNHNV, CDR2 YYDKDF (reference sequence). The CDR3 is made up of 17 amino acids. V gave up 4 bases and J gave up 1 base; unmatched junction bases: 9. For the CDR3, the DNA is TGTGCCACCAGCATTAGAGAGGGACAGGGGACCCAAGAGACCCAGTACTTC. It codes for CATSIREGQGTQETQYF.

A remark on this clonotype: A clone one base away is much larger, so this may be a read error. The rearrangement uses TRBV29-1 and TRBJ1-1, with 11 positions matching TRBD1. CDR3 length equals 13 residues. Germline-derived CDR1 and CDR2 are SQVTM and ANQGSEA. The CDR3 loop reads CSVGDRGDPEPFF. The CDR3 coding sequence is TGCAGCGTTGGGGACAGGGGGGACCCTGAACCTTTCTTT.

This clonotype was seen at least ten times. This chain uses TRBV5-1 with TRBJ1-3; 7 bases line up with TRBD1. Trimming at V came to 0 bases and at J to 0 bases, leaving 3 bases not matched to a gene. Looked up from germline, CDR1 is SGHRS and CDR2 is YFSETQ. The CDR3 consists of 16 residues. CDR3: CASSLAGTASGNTIYF. CDR3 nucleotides: TGCGCCAGCAGCTTGGCCGGGACAGCCTCTGGAAACACCATATATTTT.

This clonotype was seen a handful of times. V and J are TRBV4-1 and TRBJ2-7; 7 bases fit TRBD2. This CDR3 has 15 residues. In germline, CDR1 is MGHRA, CDR2 YSYEKL. The trim removed 1 base at V and 3 bases at J, leaving 6 bases unmatched. The CDR3 DNA reads TGCGCCAGCAGCCAAGGCCCGGGAGGCCTCTACGAGCAGTACTTC. Translated: CASSQGPGGLYEQYF.

The chain couples TRBV7-2 to TRBJ2-3, with 12 bases identical to TRBD2. The J segment lost 4 bases and the V segment lost 5 bases, leaving 19 bases of the junction unmatched. Germline CDR1 and CDR2: SGHTA and FQGNSA. The CDR3 totals 20 residues. The CDR3 protein is CASSARTPGLAGLVADTQYF. The CDR3 DNA is TGTGCCAGCAGCGCCCGGACCCCGGGACTAGCGGGTCTGGTGGCAGATACGCAGTATTTT.

This clonotype was counted many times. The chain recombines TRBV27 with TRBJ1-5; TRBD1 matches at 7 bases. CDR1 and CDR2 from the germline V gene are MNHEY and SMNVEV (reference sequence). CDR3 length: 15 residues. With 3 bases clipped from V and 1 base from J, the junction kept 3 bases outside the gene matches. This CDR3 reads CASSFTGESNQPQHF. CDR3 DNA sequence: TGTGCCAGCAGTTTTACAGGGGAGAGCAATCAGCCCCAGCATTTT.

Many counts were recorded for this clonotype. The genes are TRBV5-6 and TRBJ2-7; TRBD1 agrees at 9 bases. This CDR3 is 14 amino acids long. In germline, CDR1 is SGHDT, CDR2 YYEEEE. V shed 4 bases and J 3 bases; nucleotides not matched to a gene: 5. The CDR3 loop reads CASSPGTGFYEQYF. The DNA of the CDR3 is TGTGCCAGCAGCCCCGGGACAGGGTTCTACGAGCAGTACTTC.

To note about this clonotype: A much larger clone differs from this one at a single base, so this may be a read error. The chain is built from TRBV7-9 and TRBJ1-1, with D perhaps matching TRBD1 (5 bases). V was shortened by 11 bases and J by 5 bases, with 18 bases between the two germline ends. The germline V gene encodes CDR1 SEHNR and CDR2 FQNEAQ (reference sequence). The CDR3 spans 13 residues. CDR3 loop: CAGTKTGGTEAFF. The CDR3 nucleotides read TGTGCCGGCACCAAAACTGGGGGGACTGAAGCTTTCTTT.

The table lists this clonotype with many counts. The chain carries TRBV4-1 and TRBJ2-1; D gene ambiguous. The CDR3 is 17 amino acids. The germline gives CDR1 MGHRA, CDR2 YSYEKL. V lost 0 bases, J lost 2 bases, and 14 bases lay in between. Here the CDR3 reads CASSQDIGQLAYNEQFF. DNA of the CDR3: TGCGCCAGCAGCCAAGATATCGGGCAGCTCGCCTACAATGAGCAGTTCTTC.

As to this clonotype: This may stem from a read error, because a much larger clone lies one nucleotide away. V is TRBV5-6 and J is TRBJ2-3, with 11 bases fitting TRBD2. From germline, CDR1 is SGHDT and CDR2 YYEEEE. The CDR3 totals 16 residues. CDR3 sequence reads: CAGSNGLAGITDTQYF. The CDR3 coding sequence is TGTGCCGGCAGCAACGGACTAGCGGGTATCACAGATACGCAGTATTTT.

This clonotype appeared many times. The chain couples TRBV28 to TRBJ1-5; no definite D call. Trimming left V 8 bases short and J 1 base short, with 9 bases between. In germline, CDR1 is MDHEN, CDR2 SYDVKM. The CDR3 consists of 13 residues. DNA for the CDR3: TGTGCCAGCGAGGACGGCAGCAATCAGCCCCAGCATTTT. Its translation: CASEDGSNQPQHF.

The chain employs TRBV3-1 and TRBJ2-7, with unresolved D. Germline assignment: CDR1 LGHDT and CDR2 YNNKEL (reference sequence). The length of the CDR3 is 13 residues. V lost 5 bases and J 3 bases, leaving 11 bases between the germline ends. The CDR3 nucleotides read TGTGCCAGCAGCTCGACTGAGAACTACGAGCAGTACTTC. Amino acids: CASSSTENYEQYF.

This clonotype appeared many times. This rearrangement joins TRBV6-2 or TRBV6-3 to TRBJ1-5, with unresolved D. Germline loops: CDR1 MNHEY, CDR2 SVGEGT. Trimming cost V 6 bases and J 1 base, with 10 bases left between them. This CDR3 has 14 residues. The CDR3: CASSPGISNQPQHF. Written as DNA, the CDR3 is TGTGCCAGCAGCCCCGGCATAAGCAATCAGCCCCAGCATTTT.

This clonotype came up many times. V and J are TRBV5-1 and TRBJ2-7; 11 bases match TRBD2. Trimming took 4 bases from V and 0 from J; bases not matched to a gene: 6. The germline V gene encodes CDR1 SGHRS and CDR2 YFSETQ. The CDR3 covers 16 residues. The CDR3 reads CASSLLAGASSYEQYF. The CDR3 region has the DNA TGCGCCAGCAGCCTACTAGCGGGGGCAAGCTCCTACGAGCAGTACTTC.

This clonotype was seen at least ten times. The V and J genes are TRBV12-3 or TRBV12-4 and TRBJ1-1, with 8 bases matching TRBD1. The CDR3 contains 14 residues. J lost 2 bases, V lost 5 bases, and 4 bases had no gene match. CDR3 sequence (DNA): TGTGCCAGCAGTCCCGGACAGGGTAACACTGAAGCTTTCTTT. This codes for CASSPGQGNTEAFF.

V is TRBV7-9 and J is TRBJ2-3; weak D call: TRBD2 (5 bases). V shed 6 bases and J shed 0 bases, with 19 bases lying between them. The germline gives CDR1 SEHNR, CDR2 FQNEAQ (reference sequence). This CDR3 comprises 17 residues. This CDR3 is CASRSPAGISSTDTQYF. The DNA for the CDR3 is TGTGCCAGCAGATCCCCTGCGGGTATATCTAGCACAGATACGCAGTATTTT.

This clonotype appeared once. The chain uses TRBV11-1 and TRBJ2-7, with D tentatively TRBD1 or TRBD2 (5 bases each). Germline CDR1 reads SGHAT; CDR2 reads FQDESV (reference sequence). The CDR3 length is 14 residues. V lost 7 bases to trimming and J lost 1 base, with 14 bases between them. The CDR3 protein is CASNFRDGSYEQYF. The CDR3 DNA is TGTGCCAGCAACTTCCGGGACGGATCCTACGAGCAGTACTTC.

The chain recombines TRBV7-9 with TRBJ1-1, with 11 bases aligning to TRBD1. This CDR3 contains 15 residues. The germline V gene has CDR1 SEHNR and CDR2 FQNEAQ (reference sequence). V lost 5 bases to trimming and J lost 4 bases; unmatched junction nucleotides: 6. CDR3 DNA sequence: TGTGCCAGCAGCCCTCCGGGACAGGGGGGCACTGAAGCTTTCTTT. This sequence encodes CASSPPGQGGTEAFF.

As to this clonotype: A single base separates this from a much larger clone, so it may be a read error. Here the CDR3 omits its conserved ending phenylalanine or tryptophan, so a read error is the likely source. The chain couples TRBV4-3 to TRBJ1-1, with D tentatively TRBD1 (6 bases). The germline gives CDR1 LGHNA, CDR2 YSLEER. V was clipped by 0 bases and J by 5 bases, with 19 bases between them. The CDR3 runs 17 residues. CDR3 sequence: CASSQERFTGRGTEAFS. DNA for the CDR3: TGCGCCAGCAGCCAAGAACGCTTTACAGGGAGAGGAACTGAAGCTTTCTCT.

A few counts support this clonotype. The V call is TRBV10-2, the J call TRBJ2-3; TRBD1 matches at 8 bases. The CDR3 length is 17 residues. The V and J ends lost 2 bases and 0 bases, in that order; junction bases with no gene match: 7. Germline values: CDR1 WSHSY, CDR2 SAAADI. The CDR3 nucleotides read TGCGCCAGCAGTGAGGGTCCAGGGGGCCTGAGCACAGATACGCAGTATTTT. Amino acids: CASSEGPGGLSTDTQYF.

This clonotype has more than one count but fewer than ten. The chain uses TRBV28 and TRBJ1-1, with D perhaps TRBD1 (5 bases). Trimming left V 10 bases short and J 6 bases short, with 12 bases between. This CDR3 region has 11 residues. CDR1 is MDHEN, CDR2 SYDVKM, per germline. CDR3 in amino acids: CANKTGSEAFF. The CDR3 DNA reads TGTGCCAACAAAACAGGCTCTGAAGCTTTCTTT.